This T cell receptor (beta chain) was recorded in a study of T cells after yellow fever vaccination (dated by TCRdb to the late 2010s). At the level of the whole study: The SMART-Seq v4 Ultra Low Input RNA kit was used to prepare libraries from fractions with low cell numbers. Bulk TCR alpha and beta repertoires were sequenced longitudinally to track T-cell clones before and after primary and booster YFV17D yellow fever vaccination. Blood was drawn at multiple timepoints before and after primary and secondary immunization, with bulk PBMC replicates and cell subsets isolated. Two healthy male donors made up the cohort, one aged 18 to 30 years and the other aged 30 to 40 years. Overall study outcomes, separate from this receptor: A small fraction of clonotypes showed up in both the CD4 and CD8 compartments, probably as a result of convergent recombination. Only a couple of donors were included in the study, so the extent to which the findings can be generalized is limited. Computational filtering was needed because FACS-sorted repertoires could contain abundant contaminating clonotypes from the bulk population. After the booster, most clones that had expanded after primary vaccination were detected again (roughly 96% of CD4 and around nine tenths of CD8), suggesting broad maintenance of memory. The secondary T-cell response was weaker than the primary response but faster, peaking on day 5 instead of day 15.

The treatment or condition label, read with the paper, signifies: live attenuated yellow fever vaccine strain. At every blood-draw timepoint, two biological replicates of bulk PBMCs were collected. A standard Ficoll-Paque protocol was used to isolate PBMCs from peripheral blood. TriZol was used to extract RNA from bulk PBMCs, CD4 and CD8 fractions, and dextramer-positive and dextramer-negative fractions. As regards this clonotype: This receptor's antigen is unknown. No much larger clone is present one base from it, and per-base qualities are unavailable.

TCR cDNA was synthesized by 5'RACE template switching, through which a universal primer site and unique molecular identifiers were introduced. Priming of cDNA synthesis was performed from both the TCR alpha and TCR beta constant segments. Two PCR steps were used to amplify libraries, with sample barcodes and sequencing adapters being added in the second step. Sequencing of the libraries was done on either Illumina HiSeq 2500 (2x100 bp) or NovaSeq (2x150 bp). The source study handled its data this way. MIGEC was used to demultiplex reads and collapse the reads into UMI consensus sequences, and MiXCR was used for V(D)J alignment. Using edgeR on replicate PBMC samples, clonotypes were called vaccine-responding if FDR was below 0.01 and the log2 fold change was above 5 up to day 15. CD4 or CD8 identity was assigned to each bulk clonotype according to whether the clonotype was present at higher abundance in the sequenced CD4 repertoire or the sequenced CD8 repertoire. TCRdb trimmed the raw reads at Q25, called clones with MiXCR and kept productive beta chains. Rows with a matching CDR3 protein are joined into one entry that keeps the most common DNA and genes. The V and J calls were not made by the authors but by TCRdb's processing. The sample profile shows some 560,000 distinct CDR3 sequences; less than 20% of them were found once. The top ten constitute roughly a sixth of the sample.

The CDR3 starts with the cysteine, ends with the phenylalanine, and has 15 residues. The only DNA kept is the CDR3, 45 bases in frame from the first base. V sheds 1 base and J sheds 3 bases, leaving 10 bases between their ends. The germline V gene (reference sequence) supplies CDR1 LGHDT and CDR2 YNNKEL. The source was PBMCs, collected less than 6 days after the first yellow fever vaccination. The TCR comes from a man in his late teens or twenties who received the YFV17D yellow fever vaccine. The rearranged segments are TRBV3-1 and TRBJ2-1; the D gene cannot be resolved reliably. For the CDR3, the sequence is CASSQGAENYNEQFF. The bases are TGTGCCAGCAGCCAAGGGGCGGAGAACTACAATGAGCAGTTCTTC.